This TCR beta chain is drawn from a study of cytomegalovirus exposure and HLA in healthy donors. Findings and caveats of the study: CMV serostatus was the sole immune exposure data available. Across donors, sequencing depth was assumed by presence/absence analyses to be roughly uniform. In a later analysis, TCR association rates varied by HLA locus: DRB1 most, HLA-C fewest. Cytomegalovirus association was assigned to 170 or so TCR beta chains.

As concerns this clone: Its cognate antigen is unknown.

Trimming took 4 bases from V and 7 from J, leaving 15 bases between them. CDR3 size: 14 residues. Germline-derived CDR1 and CDR2 are MGHDK and SYGVNS. The PCR employed 60 Vbeta primers together with 13 Jbeta primers. Method: immunoSEQ multiplex PCR; TCRdb's copy keeps in-frame clones and lacks some. The sample lists fewer than 250,000 clones, around nine tenths occurring once. Material: PBMCs. The V gene is TRBV25-1, the J gene TRBJ2-3, with D tentatively TRBD2 (6 bases). This receptor was obtained from a woman younger than 35 in good health and CMV-seronegative. The DNA for the CDR3 is TGTGCCAGCAGTGCCGGGGGTGGGGGGTATACGCAGTATTTT. The encoded protein is CASSAGGGGYTQYF.